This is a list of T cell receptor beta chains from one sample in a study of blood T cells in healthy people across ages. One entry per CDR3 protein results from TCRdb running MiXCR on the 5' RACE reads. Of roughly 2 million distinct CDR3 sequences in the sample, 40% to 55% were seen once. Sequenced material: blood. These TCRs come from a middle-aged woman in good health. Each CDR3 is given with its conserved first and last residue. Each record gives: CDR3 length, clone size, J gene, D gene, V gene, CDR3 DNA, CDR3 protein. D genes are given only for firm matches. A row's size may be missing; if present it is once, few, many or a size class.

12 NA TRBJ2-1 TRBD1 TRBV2 TGTGCCAGCATACAGGGGTACAATGAGCAGTTCTTC CASIQGYNEQFF
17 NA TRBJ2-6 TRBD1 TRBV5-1 TGCGCCAGCAGCTCGCAGGGGGCGCGAGATGGGGCCAACGTCCTGACTTTC CASSSQGARDGANVLTF
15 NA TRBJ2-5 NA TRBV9 TGTGCCAGCAGCGGACTTGGACAAGGACAAGAGACCCAGTACTTC CASSGLGQGQETQYF
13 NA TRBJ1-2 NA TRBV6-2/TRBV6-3 TGTGCCAGCAGTTACGACCCCCTCTATGGCTACACCTTC CASSYDPLYGYTF
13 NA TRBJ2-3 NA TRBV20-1 TGCAGTGGGGTCGGCCCACGGGGAAATACGCAGTATTTT CSGVGPRGNTQYF
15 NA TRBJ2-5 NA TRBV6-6 TGTGCCAGCAGCGACGGGTCGAGGTACCAAGAGACCCAGTACTTC CASSDGSRYQETQYF
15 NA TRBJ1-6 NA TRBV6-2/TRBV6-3 TGTGCCAGCAGTTACTCGTCCCCCGATGGTTCACCCCTCCACTTT CASSYSSPDGSPLHF
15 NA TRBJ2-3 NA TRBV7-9 TGTGCCAGCAGCGCTCGTGGGCCGTCGGCGGATACGCAGTATTTT CASSARGPSADTQYF
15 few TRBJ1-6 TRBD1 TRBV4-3 TGCGCCAGCAGCCAAGGCCCAGGGGGCGGTTCACCCCTCCACTTT CASSQGPGGGSPLHF
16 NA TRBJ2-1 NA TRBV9 TGTGCCAGCAGCGAGGGCGGGTCCGCCTCCTACAATGAGCAGTTCTTC CASSEGGSASYNEQFF
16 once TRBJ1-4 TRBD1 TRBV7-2 TGTGCCGGCAGCTTAGGAAGGGTAGGGGGCGTTGAAAAACTGTTTTTT CAGSLGRVGGVEKLFF
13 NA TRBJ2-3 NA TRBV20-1 TGCAGTGCTAGGATGGGGTTCACAGATACGCAGTATTTT CSARMGFTDTQYF
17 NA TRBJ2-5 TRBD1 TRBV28 TGTGCCAGCAGCGAACTAACCTCGGCAGGGGGAAAAGAGACCCAGTACTTC CASSELTSAGGKETQYF
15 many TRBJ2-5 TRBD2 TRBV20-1 TGCAGTGCTAGACGGGGGGGCCGGCTCCAAGAGACCCAGTACTTC CSARRGGRLQETQYF
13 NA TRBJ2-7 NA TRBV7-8 TGTGCCAGCAGCCCCAAACAGGGAAGCGAGCAGTACTTC CASSPKQGSEQYF
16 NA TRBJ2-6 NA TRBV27 TGTGCCAGCAGACCTCAGGGGCTCTGGGGGGCCAACGTCCTGACTTTC CASRPQGLWGANVLTF
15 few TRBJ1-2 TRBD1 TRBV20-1 TGCAGTGCCAATGGTCAGGGACAGACCCCCTATGGCTACACCTTC CSANGQGQTPYGYTF
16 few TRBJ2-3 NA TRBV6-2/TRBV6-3 TGTGCCAGCACCGGAAATACAGGGATCTTCACAGATACGCAGTATTTT CASTGNTGIFTDTQYF
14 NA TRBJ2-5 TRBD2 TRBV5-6 TGTGCCAGCACCAGCGGGGGGTTGTTGGAGACCCAGTACTTC CASTSGGLLETQYF
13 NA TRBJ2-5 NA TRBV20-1 TGCAGTGCTAGAGTACAAGGGGCGGGGAGGCAGTACTTC CSARVQGAGRQYF
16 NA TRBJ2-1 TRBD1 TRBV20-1 TGCAGTGCCGATAACGGACAGGGAGACTCCTACAATGAGCAGTTCTTC CSADNGQGDSYNEQFF
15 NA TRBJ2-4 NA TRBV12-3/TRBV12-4 TGTGCCAGCAGTTCGGAAATGCTAGCCAAAAACATTCAGTACTTC CASSSEMLAKNIQYF